This record covers a single TCR beta chain. This clonotype was picked up many times. Its antigen has not been determined. No base-level quality is on record; no much larger clone is a single base apart. The CDR3 spans 13 residues, from the cysteine through the phenylalanine. Here the CDR3 DNA is all that survives: 39 bases in frame from base 1. V is pared back by 3 bases and J by 0 bases, with 9 bases lying between the germline termini. Sequences DFQATT (CDR1) and SNEGSKA (CDR2) are obtained from the germline V gene (reference sequence). The library came from 5' RACE. Sequenced using a NextSeq 500. In the TCR library protocol, a unique molecular identifier was attached to each TCR cDNA molecule so that PCR and sequencing errors could be corrected. The original pipeline was this. TCR identification, UMI-based error correction and CDR3 extraction were performed with Decombinator tools. Expanded TCRs were defined as those above a frequency of 2 per 1,000, corresponding to the top 1% of the tumor frequency distribution. Expanded tumor TCRs statistically deemed absent (corrected P<0.05) from at least one tumor region were classed as regional, and all other expanded tumor TCRs were classed as ubiquitous. Renyi diversity was computed with the R vegan package after each repertoire had been subsampled 100 times to 5,000 TCRs. CDR3 similarity networks were constructed using string-kernel similarity of amino acid triplets, with links drawn between CDR3s whose pairwise similarity was above 0.82. The public reads were run again by TCRdb, first through fastp at Q25 and then through MiXCR, and only productive beta chains were kept. CDR3 protein sequences are deduplicated, and each keeps its most common genes and DNA. TCRdb, not the original authors, processed these V and J calls. A total of more than 20,000 distinct CDR3 sequences appear in this sample, approximately 2.8% of them only once. The biggest ten clones account for 7% to 8% of the sample.

The label giving this sample's time point can be read as: sample taken at primary tumor resection. Donors were some 78 patients with early-stage, untreated non-small cell lung cancer from the lung TRACERx cohort. For TCR sequencing, whole RNA was extracted from tumor and nontumor lung tissue, or from cryopreserved PBMC samples, and no cell sorting was done. A patient was chosen for TCR sequencing only when enough RNA was available from at least two tumor regions. Before being selected, tumor and adjacent nontumor lung specimens were reviewed by a lung pathologist. The data belong to a study of spatial heterogeneity in lung cancer (dated by TCRdb to about 2019). Broadly, across the study: More beta-chain than alpha-chain transcripts were consistently detected, likely reflecting higher beta-chain transcript abundance. In tumor regions, TCR transcript counts showed a strong correlation with a T cell transcriptional module score from matched bulk RNA-seq. Both alpha and beta chains were TCR-sequenced in samples taken at surgery, namely 220 tumor regions, 62 to 70 matched nontumor lung samples and about 54 PBMC samples. Nonsynonymous mutation counts, determined by whole-exome sequencing of tumor tissue, were related to features of the TCR repertoire. In non-small cell lung cancer, the study quantitatively compared TCR alpha and beta repertoires across several tumor regions, matched nontumor lung, and blood. In the raw uncorrected reads, each unique combination of TCR and UMI appeared more than ten times on average. On the study overall, not on this receptor specifically: Confirming at a functional level the hypothesis that regional TCRs recognize regional mutations was considered to require additional single-cell paired TCR alpha and beta sequencing. The count of ubiquitous expanded TCRs correlated with the count of ubiquitous nonsynonymous mutations, and the count of regional expanded TCRs correlated with the count of regional nonsynonymous mutations. Estimated TCR-seq coverage of tumor T cells was only roughly 7% for alpha chains and 13% for beta chains. The number of expanded intratumoral alpha and beta TCRs correlated with the tumor nonsynonymous mutation count.

The receptor was derived from a male donor with early-stage non-small cell lung cancer. Recombination joined TRBV20-1 with TRBJ2-7, with an unclear D gene assignment. This specimen was lung tumor tissue, taken at surgery. The bases read TGCAGTGCTAGTTCAACCACCTCCTACGAGCAGTACTTC. Translated, it reads CSASSTTSYEQYF.